These T cell receptor beta chains were read from a single sample in a study of OX40 agonist ivuxolimab in advanced cancers. TCRdb keeps only in-frame clones here, not all; method: immunoSEQ multiplex PCR. The repertoire holds 150,000 to 190,000 clones, with 94% as singletons. The specimen comprised CD4+ or CD8+ T cells sorted from blood, sampled in a trial of the OX40 agonist ivuxolimab. The receptor set was obtained from an adult with an advanced solid tumor such as melanoma, head and neck, liver or kidney cancer. CDR3s include the opening cysteine and the closing phenylalanine or tryptophan. D genes are given only for firm matches. Size is stated for part of the rows, as once, few or many counts, or as a class when the clone is expanded.

>-|TRBJ2-5|16|TRBV19|-
CASSKRLREGAETQYF
TGTGCCAGTAGTAAGAGGTTACGGGAGGGGGCGGAGACCCAGTACTTC
>-|TRBJ1-2|13|TRBV2|-
CASSEEVNYGYTF
TGTGCCAGCAGTGAGGAGGTGAACTATGGCTACACCTTC
>-|TRBJ1-5|13|TRBV19|-
CASTQVFNQPQHF
TGTGCCAGTACACAGGTTTTCAATCAGCCCCAGCATTTT
>-|TRBJ1-2|12|TRBV10-3|-
CAISQGNYGYTF
TGTGCCATCAGTCAGGGAAACTATGGCTACACCTTC
>-|TRBJ1-2|15|TRBV5-6|-
CASSLGPQEGYGYTF
TGTGCCAGCAGCTTGGGGCCCCAGGAGGGCTATGGCTACACCTTC
>-|TRBJ2-1|17|TRBV18|TRBD2
CASSTRVLAGGYNEQFF
TGTGCCAGCTCAACCAGGGTGCTAGCGGGGGGCTACAATGAGCAGTTCTTC
>-|TRBJ1-2|15|TRBV14|-
CASSQDREGGKGYTF
TGTGCCAGCAGCCAAGATCGAGAGGGGGGAAAGGGCTACACCTTC
>few|TRBJ1-2|13|TRBV28|-
CASSPRGGGGYTF
TGTGCCAGCAGTCCCAGAGGCGGGGGTGGCTACACCTTC
>-|TRBJ1-1|17|TRBV5-1|TRBD1
CASSLRGTGVLDTEAFF
TGCGCCAGCAGCTTGAGGGGGACAGGGGTTTTAGACACTGAAGCTTTCTTT
>-|TRBJ2-5|11|TRBV6-6|TRBD1
CATGTEETQYF
TGTGCCACCGGGACAGAAGAGACCCAGTACTTC
>-|TRBJ2-3|15|TRBV12-5|TRBD1
CASGFDRGLGDTQYF
TGTGCTAGTGGTTTCGACAGGGGGCTGGGAGATACGCAGTATTTT
>-|TRBJ2-7|11|TRBV7-2|-
CASSKNYEQYF
TGTGCCAGCAGCAAAAACTACGAGCAGTACTTC
>-|TRBJ1-4|16|TRBV11-1|TRBD1
CASSIRPGQSNEKLFF
TGTGCCAGCAGCATCCGACCGGGACAGTCTAATGAAAAACTGTTTTTT
>-|TRBJ2-7|13|TRBV10-2|TRBD2
CASRVSGGDEQYF
TGCGCCAGCAGGGTTAGCGGGGGCGACGAGCAGTACTTC
>-|TRBJ2-7|12|TRBV27|-
CASSLSFYEQYF
TGTGCCAGCAGTTTATCATTTTACGAGCAGTACTTC
>-|TRBJ2-1|15|TRBV28|TRBD2
CASSLGTSGSPVQFF
TGTGCCAGCAGTTTGGGGACTAGCGGGAGTCCGGTGCAGTTCTTC
>-|TRBJ2-3|14|TRBV18|-
CASSPVRSTDTQYF
TGTGCCAGCTCACCAGTTCGTAGCACAGATACGCAGTATTTT
>-|TRBJ1-3|14|TRBV7-9|-
CASSLDRYLGTIYF
TGTGCCAGCAGCTTAGACCGCTACCTCGGCACCATATATTTT
>-|TRBJ2-5|16|TRBV19|-
CASSMLPGRSQETQYF
TGTGCCAGTAGTATGTTGCCTGGCAGGAGCCAAGAGACCCAGTACTTC
>-|TRBJ1-1|17|TRBV7-9|-
CASSWGGARAGHTEAFF
TGTGCCAGCAGCTGGGGGGGCGCCCGGGCCGGGCACACTGAAGCTTTCTTT
>-|TRBJ2-7|12|TRBV5-1|-
CASSMTGYEQYF
TGCGCCAGCAGCATGACAGGCTACGAGCAGTACTTC
>-|TRBJ1-1|13|TRBV7-2|TRBD1
CASSFTGETEAFF
TGTGCCAGCAGCTTCACAGGGGAAACTGAAGCTTTCTTT
>-|TRBJ2-3|18|TRBV9|TRBD2
CASSVGTSGRGHTDTQYF
TGTGCCAGCAGCGTAGGGACTAGCGGGAGAGGGCACACAGATACGCAGTATTTT
>-|TRBJ2-7|15|TRBV6-1|TRBD2
CASSWTSGTGYEQYF
TGTGCCAGCAGCTGGACTAGCGGGACGGGTTACGAGCAGTACTTC
>-|TRBJ2-2|16|TRBV5-4|-
CASSLGGRLNTGELFF
TGTGCCAGCAGCTTGGGAGGTAGACTGAACACCGGGGAGCTGTTTTTT
>-|TRBJ2-7|15|TRBV6-6|TRBD2
CASSDFAGGNHEQYF
TGTGCCAGCAGTGACTTTGCGGGGGGGAACCACGAGCAGTACTTC